The T cell receptor beta chain described here comes from a study of blood T cell repertoires in COVID-19. Under the authors' procedure: Amplifying reference gene primers gave estimates of nucleated cell counts. The protocol was immunoSEQ multiplex PCR, while the TCRdb copy is restricted to in-frame clones and leaves out a portion. V and J calls and clone size come straight from that table; D and trimming were deduced from the DNA. The profile covers roughly 670,000 clones, with around 90% appearing a single time and more than 0.25% taken by the ten largest. V lost 5 bases and J 10 bases, leaving 21 bases between the germline ends. CDR1 is SGHRS and CDR2 is YFSETQ in the germline V gene. CDR3 size: 14 residues.

This TCR came from a young woman with acute or convalescent COVID-19. Material for sequencing was peripheral blood. The V and J genes are TRBV5-1 and TRBJ1-1; D might be TRBD1 (5 bases). The CDR3 here is CASRRGTAQERAFF. The CDR3 region has the DNA TGCGCCAGCAGACGCGGGACCGCTCAGGAGCGAGCTTTCTTT.